Below are 3 T cell receptor beta chains sequenced from a single sample in a study of identical twins. TCRdb re-called the 5' RACE reads through MiXCR, storing one row per CDR3 protein. The data hold 150,000 or so distinct CDR3 sequences, with around 3.5% observed a single time. The sequencing sample was made of memory T cells sorted from blood. All receptors come from a man aged 18-30 years in good health.

This clonotype was observed a handful of times. The rearrangement links TRBV27 to TRBJ2-7, with 9 bases fitting TRBD2. The CDR3 is 15 amino acids. V shed 6 bases and J 1 base; nucleotides not matched to a gene: 7. Looked up from germline, CDR1 is MNHEY and CDR2 is SMNVEV (reference sequence). The CDR3, as DNA: TGTGCCAGCAGCCTAAGAGCGGGAGGTTCCTACGAGCAGTACGTC. Amino acids: CASSLRAGGSYEQYV.

The sample holds many counts of this clonotype. V and J are TRBV5-5 and TRBJ1-4, with a weak D call TRBD1 (5 bases). Trimming left V 2 bases short and J 8 bases short, with 10 bases between. The CDR3 covers 13 residues. Germline loops: CDR1 SGHKS, CDR2 YYEKEE (reference sequence). The CDR3 reads CASSFYEGEKLFF. The CDR3 DNA sequence: TGTGCCAGCAGCTTTTACGAGGGGGAAAAACTGTTTTTT.

This clonotype was recorded at least ten times. This sequence joins TRBV4-3 and TRBJ2-5; D is unresolved. The ends were cut back, 2 bases at V and 7 bases at J, with 11 bases in the middle. CDR1 LGHNA and CDR2 YSLEER come from the germline V gene. The CDR3 loop spans 13 amino acids. The CDR3 DNA is TGCGCCAGCAGCCAAAGAACGGGTGGGACCCAGTACTTC. It codes for CASSQRTGGTQYF.